This TCR beta chain was recorded in a study of blood T cell repertoires in COVID-19. The germline CDR1 and CDR2 sequences are MNHNY and SVGAGI (reference sequence). V was pared by 6 bases and J by 3 bases, with 11 bases between. This CDR3 comprises 13 residues. As handled by the study authors: Reference gene primer amplification in the assay estimated nucleated cell counts. This table comes from immunoSEQ multiplex PCR, and its TCRdb copy is limited to in-frame clones, with some not included. V, J and clone size derive from that table, while D and trimming were established from the DNA sequence. Of under 200,000 clones listed, roughly 80% are singletons.

The source material was peripheral blood. This TCR came from a man between 60 and 70 years old with acute or convalescent COVID-19. The chain recombines TRBV6-6 with TRBJ1-1; the D gene is possibly TRBD1 (6 bases). For the CDR3, the DNA is TGTGCCAGCAGCTCACAGGGAGACACTGAAGCTTTCTTT. Protein sequence: CASSSQGDTEAFF.